This T cell receptor beta chain was recorded in a study of blood T cell repertoires in COVID-19. As for the study in general: Sources were T cells, B-cell-depleted T cells, or PBMCs; the material itself was cDNA or gDNA.

This clone has more than one count but fewer than ten. As handled by the study authors: The authors estimated nucleated cell counts from reference gene primer amplification. TCRdb keeps only in-frame clones here, not all; method: immunoSEQ multiplex PCR. D and trimming were read from the DNA, whereas the V and J calls and clone size are those reported in that table. The sample holds some 200,000 clones; around 82% are singletons and the top ten take approximately 2.4%. The sequenced sample was peripheral blood. The TCR sequence derives from a human donor with acute or convalescent COVID-19. The donor label of this sample is uncertain.

DNA of the CDR3: TGTGCCAGCAGCTTGTGGCACGACAGGGATGGCTACACCTTC. Protein: CASSLWHDRDGYTF. The V call is TRBV5-6, the J call TRBJ1-2; TRBD1 aligns across 7 bases. The V gene end was trimmed by 1 base and the J gene end by 6 bases; junction bases not matched to a gene: 6. This CDR3 is 14 amino acids long. CDR1 and CDR2 (germline): SGHDT, YYEEEE.